The following is a T cell receptor beta chain sequence with its context. Antigen unknown. Generated by immunoSEQ multiplex PCR, the TCRdb table keeps only in-frame clones and is missing some. The data hold 100,000 to 120,000 clones, with roughly 87% observed a single time. Trimming at V came to 2 bases and at J to 2 bases, leaving 7 bases not matched to a gene. The CDR3 extends over 16 amino acids. Germline CDR1 is MGHRA and CDR2 is YSYEKL. This specimen belongs to a study of T cell responses to AZD1222 COVID-19 vaccine. The study's findings and limits: Variant regions that are unmutated are reportedly the target of nearly half of spike-specific TCRs.

This chain joins TRBV4-1 and TRBJ2-7; 9 bases are a match to TRBD2. The sequencing here drew on peripheral blood, taken on day 0 of MenACWY control vaccination. The source is an adult in good health. The CDR3 nucleotides are TGCGCCAGCAGCCAAAACAGCGGGGGGCGGCCCTACGAGCAGTACTTC. As protein: CASSQNSGGRPYEQYF.